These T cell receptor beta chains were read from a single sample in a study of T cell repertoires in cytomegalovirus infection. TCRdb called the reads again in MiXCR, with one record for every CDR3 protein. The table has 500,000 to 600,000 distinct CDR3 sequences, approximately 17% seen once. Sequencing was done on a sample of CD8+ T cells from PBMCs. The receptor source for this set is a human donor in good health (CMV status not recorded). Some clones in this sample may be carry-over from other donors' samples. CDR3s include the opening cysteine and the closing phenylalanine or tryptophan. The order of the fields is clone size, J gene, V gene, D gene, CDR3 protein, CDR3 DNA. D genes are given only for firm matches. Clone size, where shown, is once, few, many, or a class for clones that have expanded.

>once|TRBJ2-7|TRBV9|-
CASSPGHREQYF
TGTGCCAGCAGCCCAGGACATCGCGAGCAGTACTTC
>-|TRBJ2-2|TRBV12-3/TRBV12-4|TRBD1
CASSLAQWTGGTGELFF
TGTGCCAGCAGTTTAGCGCAATGGACAGGGGGAACCGGGGAGCTGTTTTTT
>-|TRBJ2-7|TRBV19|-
CASSISVNRGRSYSDEQYF
TGTGCCAGTAGTATTTCGGTGAATCGGGGGCGATCTTATTCAGACGAGCAGTACTTC
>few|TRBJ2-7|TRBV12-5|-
CASGGKGFPGEQYF
TGTGCTAGTGGTGGAAAAGGTTTTCCGGGGGAGCAGTACTTC
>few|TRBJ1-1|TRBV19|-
CASSIGPEAFF
TGTGCCAGTAGTATAGGGCCTGAAGCTTTCTTT
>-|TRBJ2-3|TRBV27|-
CASSPAPSTDTQYF
TGTGCCAGCAGTCCCGCCCCTTCGACAGATACGCAGTATTTT
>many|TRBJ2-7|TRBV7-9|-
CASSDNREYEQYF
TGTGCCAGCAGCGATAACAGGGAGTACGAGCAGTACTTC
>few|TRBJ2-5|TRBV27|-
CASSSRKSGETQYF
TGTGCCAGCAGTTCCCGAAAGAGCGGGGAGACCCAGTACTTC
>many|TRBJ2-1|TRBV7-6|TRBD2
CASSLRRTSGRGSEQFF
TGTGCCAGCAGCTTAAGACGGACTAGCGGGAGAGGCAGTGAGCAGTTCTTC
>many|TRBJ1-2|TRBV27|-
CASSSTGSYGYTF
TGTGCCAGCAGTTCAACAGGTTCCTATGGCTACACCTTC
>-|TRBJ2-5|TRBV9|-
CASSAQGGGETQYF
TGTGCCAGCAGCGCCCAGGGTGGGGGGGAGACCCAGTACTTC
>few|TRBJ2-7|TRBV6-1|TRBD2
CASSYPSLAGDSYEQYF
TGTGCCAGCAGCTATCCTTCACTAGCGGGGGACTCCTACGAGCAGTACTTC
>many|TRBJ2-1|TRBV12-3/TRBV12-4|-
CASSFSGRDEQFF
TGTGCCAGCAGTTTTTCAGGACGGGATGAGCAGTTCTTC
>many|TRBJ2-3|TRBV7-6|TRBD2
CASSAVAGRSTDTQYF
TGTGCCAGCAGCGCAGTAGCGGGTAGAAGCACAGATACGCAGTATTTT
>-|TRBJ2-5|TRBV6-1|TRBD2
CASSLGTSGGAGETQYF
TGTGCCAGCAGTTTGGGGACTAGCGGGGGGGCCGGGGAGACCCAGTACTTC
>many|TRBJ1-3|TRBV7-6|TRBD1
CASSTRQGRNTIYF
TGTGCCAGCAGCACCCGACAGGGTAGAAACACCATATATTTT
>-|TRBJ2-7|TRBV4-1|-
CASSQEGEGEQYF
TGCGCCAGCAGCCAAGAGGGAGAGGGCGAGCAGTACTTC
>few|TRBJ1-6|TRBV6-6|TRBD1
CASSWGTGGFNSPLHF
TGTGCCAGCAGTTGGGGAACAGGGGGCTTCAATTCACCCCTCCACTTT
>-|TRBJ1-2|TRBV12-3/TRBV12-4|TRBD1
CASSNRGPNYGYTF
TGTGCCAGCAGCAACAGGGGACCTAACTATGGCTACACCTTC
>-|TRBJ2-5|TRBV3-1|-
CASSMGFETSETQYF
TGTGCCAGCAGCATGGGCTTCGAGACATCAGAGACCCAGTACTTC
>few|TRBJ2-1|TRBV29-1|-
CSGVRDEQFF
TGCAGCGGGGTACGAGATGAGCAGTTCTTC
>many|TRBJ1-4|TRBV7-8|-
CASSFRDQKLFF
TGTGCCAGCAGCTTCCGGGACCAAAAACTGTTTTTT
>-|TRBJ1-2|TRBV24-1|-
CATATSSYGYTF
TGTGCCACCGCAACCTCCTCATATGGCTACACCTTC
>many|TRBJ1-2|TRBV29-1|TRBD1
CSGWTGGNYGYTF
TGCAGCGGCTGGACAGGGGGAAACTATGGCTACACCTTC
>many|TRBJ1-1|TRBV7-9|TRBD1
CASSPPGQGIENTEAFF
TGTGCCAGCAGCCCCCCGGGACAGGGGATCGAAAACACTGAAGCTTTCTTT
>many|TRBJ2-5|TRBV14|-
CASSPYRVGETQYF
TGTGCCAGCAGCCCCTACAGGGTAGGGGAGACCCAGTACTTC
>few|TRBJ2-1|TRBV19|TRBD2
CASSIGLAVYNEQFF
TGTGCCAGTAGTATTGGACTAGCGGTCTACAATGAGCAGTTCTTC
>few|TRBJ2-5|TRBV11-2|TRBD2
CASSSFLAGETQYF
TGTGCCAGCAGCTCCTTCCTAGCGGGAGAGACCCAGTACTTC
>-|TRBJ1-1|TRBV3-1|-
CASSLRADAWGEAFF
TGTGCCAGCAGCCTGCGGGCGGACGCATGGGGTGAAGCTTTCTTT
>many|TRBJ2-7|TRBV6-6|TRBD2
CASSYLAGDEYEQYF
TGTGCCAGCAGTTATCTAGCGGGAGATGAGTACGAGCAGTACTTC
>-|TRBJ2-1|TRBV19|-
CSTGDSLAREFGEQFF
TGTTCCACGGGGGACAGCCTAGCGAGAGAATTCGGAGAGCAGTTCTTC
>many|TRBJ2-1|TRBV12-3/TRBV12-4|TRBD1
CASRATQDRAYNEQFF
TGTGCCAGCAGAGCTACCCAGGACAGGGCTTACAATGAGCAGTTCTTC
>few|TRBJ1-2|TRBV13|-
CASSNGQLNYGYTF
TGTGCCAGCAGCAACGGACAGCTAAACTATGGCTACACCTTC
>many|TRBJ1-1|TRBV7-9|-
CASRTETSNTEAFF
TGTGCCAGCAGAACAGAGACTTCTAACACTGAAGCTTTCTTT
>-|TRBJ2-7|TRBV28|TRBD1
CASSIDRGYEQYF
TGTGCCAGCAGTATTGACAGGGGCTACGAGCAGTACTTC
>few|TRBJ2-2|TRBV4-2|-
CASSPSGTENTGELFF
TGTGCCAGCAGCCCCTCGGGGACTGAGAACACCGGGGAGCTGTTTTTT
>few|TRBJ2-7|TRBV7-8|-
CASSLGGFGLRLYEQYF
TGTGCCAGCAGCTTAGGGGGATTTGGCCTGAGGCTCTACGAGCAGTACTTC
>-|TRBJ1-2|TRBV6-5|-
CASSYSGPGLYGYTF
TGTGCCAGCAGTTACTCAGGCCCGGGACTCTATGGCTACACCTTC
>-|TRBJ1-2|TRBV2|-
CASRAGDYGYTF
TGTGCCAGCAGAGCTGGGGACTATGGCTACACCTTC
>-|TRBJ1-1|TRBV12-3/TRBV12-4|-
CASRQAGPAGAFF
TGTGCCAGCAGACAAGCCGGGCCGGCGGGAGCTTTCTTT
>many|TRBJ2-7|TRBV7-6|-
CASSLSPRAAKNEQYF
TGTGCCAGCAGCTTATCCCCTCGGGCCGCCAAGAACGAGCAGTACTTC
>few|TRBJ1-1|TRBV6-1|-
CASSEWWITEAFF
TGTGCCAGCAGTGAATGGTGGATTACTGAAGCTTTCTTT
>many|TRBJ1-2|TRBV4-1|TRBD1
CASSQVRTGEDYGYTF
TGCGCCAGCAGCCAAGTCAGGACAGGGGAGGACTATGGCTACACCTTC
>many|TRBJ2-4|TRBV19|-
CASSKPRQDKNIQYF
TGTGCCAGTAGTAAACCTCGGCAGGACAAAAACATTCAGTACTTC
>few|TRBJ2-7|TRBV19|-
CASSIDGGMVNEQYF
TGTGCCAGTAGTATAGATGGCGGGATGGTGAACGAGCAGTACTTC